This is a list of T cell receptor beta chains from one sample in a study of control samples from healthy donors and cancer patients. Produced via immunoSEQ multiplex PCR; TCRdb's table is partial and in-frame only. Found here are some 150,000 clones, 91% of them singletons; the top ten hold 3% to 4%. The sample comprised blood. All receptors derive from a man aged 30-40 years in good health. CDR3s include the opening cysteine and the closing phenylalanine or tryptophan. The D gene is left open where the match is weak. Clone size, where shown, is once, few, many, or a class for clones that have expanded.

CDR3nt: TGTGCCAGCAGCCCCGGACAGGGGGCGATGTACGAGCAGTACTTC; CDR3aa: CASSPGQGAMYEQYF; v_gene: TRBV13; d_gene: TRBD1; abundance: once; j_gene: TRBJ2-7
CDR3nt: TGTGCCAGTAGTATAGACACAGGTGGAACCACAGATACGCAGTATTTT; CDR3aa: CASSIDTGGTTDTQYF; v_gene: TRBV19; d_gene: NA; abundance: NA; j_gene: TRBJ2-3
CDR3nt: TGCGCCAGCAGCTCACAGACTAGCGGGGGAGGAGATACGCAGTATTTT; CDR3aa: CASSSQTSGGGDTQYF; v_gene: TRBV5-1; d_gene: TRBD2; abundance: NA; j_gene: TRBJ2-3
CDR3nt: TGTGCCAGCAGTGACCGACAGGGCGGCTATGGCTACACCTTC; CDR3aa: CASSDRQGGYGYTF; v_gene: TRBV2; d_gene: TRBD1; abundance: NA; j_gene: TRBJ1-2
CDR3nt: TGTGCCAGCAGTTTATTCGAAGGGAACTATGGCCACACCTTC; CDR3aa: CASSLFEGNYGHTF; v_gene: TRBV27; d_gene: NA; abundance: NA; j_gene: TRBJ1-2
CDR3nt: TGTGCCAGCAGCTTCACCGTCGATTCGAAGGAAAAACTGTTTTTT; CDR3aa: CASSFTVDSKEKLFF; v_gene: TRBV11-2; d_gene: NA; abundance: NA; j_gene: TRBJ1-4
CDR3nt: TGTGCCACCAGCAGAGAGTTACAGTTGACCGGGGAGCTGTTTTTT; CDR3aa: CATSRELQLTGELFF; v_gene: TRBV15; d_gene: NA; abundance: NA; j_gene: TRBJ2-2
CDR3nt: TGTGCCACCAGTGAGACGGCCGGGGAGCTGTTTTTT; CDR3aa: CATSETAGELFF; v_gene: TRBV24-1; d_gene: NA; abundance: NA; j_gene: TRBJ2-2
CDR3nt: TGTGCCAGTATCGATCGGCGAGCCGGGGAGCTGTTTTTT; CDR3aa: CASIDRRAGELFF; v_gene: TRBV19; d_gene: NA; abundance: NA; j_gene: TRBJ2-2
CDR3nt: TGTGCCAGCAGTTTAACACGGCCTGGAAACACCATATATTTT; CDR3aa: CASSLTRPGNTIYF; v_gene: TRBV28; d_gene: NA; abundance: NA; j_gene: TRBJ1-3
CDR3nt: TGTGCCAGCAGCTTATTGACTACTAGCACAGATACGCAGTATTTT; CDR3aa: CASSLLTTSTDTQYF; v_gene: TRBV7-9; d_gene: NA; abundance: NA; j_gene: TRBJ2-3
CDR3nt: TGTGCCAGCGAGGATCGCGGGGGTGATGGCTACACCTTC; CDR3aa: CASEDRGGDGYTF; v_gene: TRBV9; d_gene: NA; abundance: NA; j_gene: TRBJ1-2
CDR3nt: TGTGCCAGCAGTTACGCTAAGGGGACTGGCTACACCTTC; CDR3aa: CASSYAKGTGYTF; v_gene: TRBV6-6; d_gene: NA; abundance: NA; j_gene: TRBJ1-2
CDR3nt: TGTGCCAGCAGCGTAGGGGGTTCCGGGGAGCTGTTTTTT; CDR3aa: CASSVGGSGELFF; v_gene: TRBV9; d_gene: NA; abundance: NA; j_gene: TRBJ2-2
CDR3nt: TGTGCCAGTACTCTTCGGGACAGATCTAGCACAGATACGCAGTATTTT; CDR3aa: CASTLRDRSSTDTQYF; v_gene: TRBV19; d_gene: TRBD1; abundance: NA; j_gene: TRBJ2-3
CDR3nt: TGTGCCAGCAGTGAATTGTGGTCTTCCCTCGGGACTAATGAAAAACTGTTTTTT; CDR3aa: CASSELWSSLGTNEKLFF; v_gene: TRBV25-1; d_gene: NA; abundance: NA; j_gene: TRBJ1-4
CDR3nt: TGTGCCAGCATTAAGGGAGAGGGATTCTATGGCTACACCTTC; CDR3aa: CASIKGEGFYGYTF; v_gene: TRBV6-5; d_gene: NA; abundance: NA; j_gene: TRBJ1-2
CDR3nt: TGTGCCAGCAGTTCGGGGTTCTACGAGCAGTACTTC; CDR3aa: CASSSGFYEQYF; v_gene: TRBV12-3/TRBV12-4; d_gene: NA; abundance: NA; j_gene: TRBJ2-7
CDR3nt: TGCGCCAGCAGCTTGACAGGGTCCAACTATGGCTACACCTTC; CDR3aa: CASSLTGSNYGYTF; v_gene: TRBV5-1; d_gene: NA; abundance: NA; j_gene: TRBJ1-2
CDR3nt: TGTGCCACCAGCGCCGACAGGCTGAACACTGAAGCTTTCTTT; CDR3aa: CATSADRLNTEAFF; v_gene: TRBV15; d_gene: NA; abundance: NA; j_gene: TRBJ1-1
CDR3nt: TGTGCCAGTAGGACCGGGACAGGGGGCTACTATAGCAATCAGCCCCAGCATTTT; CDR3aa: CASRTGTGGYYSNQPQHF; v_gene: TRBV19; d_gene: TRBD1; abundance: NA; j_gene: TRBJ1-5
CDR3nt: TGTGCCAGCAGCCACATGGGGGCGCGGGGTCAGCCCCAGCATTTT; CDR3aa: CASSHMGARGQPQHF; v_gene: TRBV6-6; d_gene: NA; abundance: NA; j_gene: TRBJ1-5
CDR3nt: TGTGCCTGGAATAGGGACAGGGGGCGAGTGGCCCCCAGTACGCAGTATTTT; CDR3aa: CAWNRDRGRVAPSTQYF; v_gene: TRBV30; d_gene: TRBD1; abundance: NA; j_gene: TRBJ2-3
CDR3nt: TGTGCCAGCAGCTCACAAATTCCAGGTTTTAACACCGGGGAGCTGTTTTTT; CDR3aa: CASSSQIPGFNTGELFF; v_gene: TRBV7-7; d_gene: NA; abundance: NA; j_gene: TRBJ2-2
CDR3nt: TGTGCCAGCAAGAGGACGCACAGGGGGCCCCAGCATTTT; CDR3aa: CASKRTHRGPQHF; v_gene: TRBV6-5; d_gene: TRBD1; abundance: NA; j_gene: TRBJ1-5
CDR3nt: TGTGCCAGCAGCACGACAGGGCCCGGGGAGCTGTTTTTT; CDR3aa: CASSTTGPGELFF; v_gene: TRBV28; d_gene: TRBD1; abundance: NA; j_gene: TRBJ2-2
CDR3nt: TGTGCCTGGAGTGTACTGAAGGACTACGGTAGCACAGATACGCAGTATTTT; CDR3aa: CAWSVLKDYGSTDTQYF; v_gene: TRBV30; d_gene: NA; abundance: NA; j_gene: TRBJ2-3
CDR3nt: TGTGCCAGCAGTGATGCGGGGAAGGGCTATGAGCAGTTCTTC; CDR3aa: CASSDAGKGYEQFF; v_gene: TRBV6-6; d_gene: NA; abundance: NA; j_gene: TRBJ2-1
CDR3nt: TGTGCCAGCAGTTCCCTTCGACAGGGTGTATATCAGCCCCAGCATTTT; CDR3aa: CASSSLRQGVYQPQHF; v_gene: TRBV28; d_gene: TRBD1; abundance: NA; j_gene: TRBJ1-5
CDR3nt: TGTGCCAGCAGCTTAGCCCTAGCGGGGATCTACAATGAGCAGTTCTTC; CDR3aa: CASSLALAGIYNEQFF; v_gene: TRBV11-2; d_gene: TRBD2; abundance: NA; j_gene: TRBJ2-1
CDR3nt: TGTGCCAGCAGTTTTACTCAACAGGTCAACTATGGCTACACCTTC; CDR3aa: CASSFTQQVNYGYTF; v_gene: TRBV6-6; d_gene: NA; abundance: NA; j_gene: TRBJ1-2
CDR3nt: TGTGCCACCAGCAGCCTTGACAGGGGGGGAGGCTACACCTTC; CDR3aa: CATSSLDRGGGYTF; v_gene: TRBV15; d_gene: TRBD1; abundance: NA; j_gene: TRBJ1-2
CDR3nt: TGCGCCAGCAGCTTGATGCGAGGGACGATTGGAAACACCATATATTTT; CDR3aa: CASSLMRGTIGNTIYF; v_gene: TRBV5-1; d_gene: NA; abundance: NA; j_gene: TRBJ1-3
CDR3nt: TGTGCCAGCAGCCAAGATACAGGACCTAACACTGAAGCTTTCTTT; CDR3aa: CASSQDTGPNTEAFF; v_gene: TRBV4-2; d_gene: NA; abundance: once; j_gene: TRBJ1-1
CDR3nt: TGTGCCAGCAGTTCGGGACAGGGACGAACTGAAGAAAAACTGTTTTTT; CDR3aa: CASSSGQGRTEEKLFF; v_gene: TRBV6-6; d_gene: TRBD1; abundance: NA; j_gene: TRBJ1-4
CDR3nt: TGTGCCAGCAGCCCCGGGGTGGCGGGGTCGAGCACAGATACGCAGTATTTT; CDR3aa: CASSPGVAGSSTDTQYF; v_gene: TRBV7-6; d_gene: NA; abundance: NA; j_gene: TRBJ2-3
CDR3nt: TGTGCCAGCAGCTTATACGGAGGGAACACTGAAGCTTTCTTT; CDR3aa: CASSLYGGNTEAFF; v_gene: TRBV7-9; d_gene: NA; abundance: NA; j_gene: TRBJ1-1
CDR3nt: TGTGCCAGCAGCTGGGGGGAGGGCTACAATGAGCAGTTCTTC; CDR3aa: CASSWGEGYNEQFF; v_gene: TRBV6-5; d_gene: TRBD2; abundance: NA; j_gene: TRBJ2-1
CDR3nt: TGTGCCAGCAGTTTAAGCGGCAAAAAACTGTTTTTT; CDR3aa: CASSLSGKKLFF; v_gene: TRBV12-3/TRBV12-4; d_gene: NA; abundance: NA; j_gene: TRBJ1-4
CDR3nt: TGCGCCAGCAGTGAGAACAGGGGGAATTCACCCCTCCACTTT; CDR3aa: CASSENRGNSPLHF; v_gene: TRBV10-1; d_gene: TRBD1; abundance: NA; j_gene: TRBJ1-6
CDR3nt: TGTGCCAGCAGTCCCTCGCAGGGGGAGCAGTACTTC; CDR3aa: CASSPSQGEQYF; v_gene: TRBV12-3/TRBV12-4; d_gene: NA; abundance: NA; j_gene: TRBJ2-7
CDR3nt: TGTGCCACTGCGAGGACAGCGGAATCACCCCTCCACTTT; CDR3aa: CATARTAESPLHF; v_gene: TRBV7-9; d_gene: NA; abundance: NA; j_gene: TRBJ1-6
CDR3nt: TGTGCCAGTAGGCAGGGTGCTACTGAAGCTTTCTTT; CDR3aa: CASRQGATEAFF; v_gene: TRBV19; d_gene: NA; abundance: NA; j_gene: TRBJ1-1